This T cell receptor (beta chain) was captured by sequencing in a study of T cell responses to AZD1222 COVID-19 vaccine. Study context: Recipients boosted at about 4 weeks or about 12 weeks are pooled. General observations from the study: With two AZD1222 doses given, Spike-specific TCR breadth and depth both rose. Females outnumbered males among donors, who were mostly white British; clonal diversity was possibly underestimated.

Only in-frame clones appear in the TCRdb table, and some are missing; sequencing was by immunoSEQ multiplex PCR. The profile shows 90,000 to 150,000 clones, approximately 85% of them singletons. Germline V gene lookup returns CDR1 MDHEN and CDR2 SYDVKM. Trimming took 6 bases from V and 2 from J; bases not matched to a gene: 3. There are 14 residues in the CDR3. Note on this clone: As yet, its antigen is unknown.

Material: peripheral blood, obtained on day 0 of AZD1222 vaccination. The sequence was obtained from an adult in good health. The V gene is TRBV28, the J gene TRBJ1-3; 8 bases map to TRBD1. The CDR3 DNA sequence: TGTGCCAGCAGCCCGACAGGGGCTGGAAACACCATATATTTT. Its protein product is CASSPTGAGNTIYF.